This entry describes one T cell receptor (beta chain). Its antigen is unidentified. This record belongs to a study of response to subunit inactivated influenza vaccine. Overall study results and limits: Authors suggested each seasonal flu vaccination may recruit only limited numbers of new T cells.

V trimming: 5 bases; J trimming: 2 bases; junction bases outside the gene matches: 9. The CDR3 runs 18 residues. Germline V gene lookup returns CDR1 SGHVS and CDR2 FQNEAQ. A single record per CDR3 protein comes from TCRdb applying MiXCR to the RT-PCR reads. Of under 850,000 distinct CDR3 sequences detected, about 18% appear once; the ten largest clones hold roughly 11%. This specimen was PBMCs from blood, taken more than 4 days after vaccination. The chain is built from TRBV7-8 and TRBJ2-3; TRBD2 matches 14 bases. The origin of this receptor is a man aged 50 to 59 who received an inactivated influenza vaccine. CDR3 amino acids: CASSKGLAGGLNTDTQYF. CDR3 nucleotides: TGTGCCAGCAGCAAAGGACTAGCGGGAGGTTTAAACACAGATACGCAGTATTTT.